The clone carrying this T cell receptor beta chain was seen more than once but under ten times. The CDR3 extends over 16 amino acids. V shed 6 bases and J 0 bases; nucleotides not matched to a gene: 4. Germline V lookup: CDR1 WSHSY, CDR2 SAAADI. This sample is drawn from a study of blood T cell repertoires in COVID-19. Across the study: The study drew acute and convalescent COVID-19 samples from the United States, Italy and Spain. From T cells, B-cell-depleted T cells, or PBMCs came the material, which was cDNA or gDNA.

Patients from Seattle were sampled longitudinally, starting during active infection. In the authors' methods: Counts of nucleated cells, estimated from reference gene primer amplification, were obtained. Repertoires were generated with immunoSEQ multiplex PCR, while TCRdb's copy carries only in-frame clones and drops some. That table is the source of V, J and clone size, and D and trimming were worked out from the DNA. This table holds approximately 53,000 clones, 65% to 90% found once. Specimen: peripheral blood. V and J are TRBV10-2 and TRBJ2-3; TRBD2 matches 12 bases. This TCR was sampled from an elderly woman with COVID-19, enrolled during active disease. In DNA form, the CDR3 reads TGCGCCAGCAGGACTAGCGGGAGACTCAGCACAGATACGCAGTATTTT. Amino acids: CASRTSGRLSTDTQYF.